These T cell receptor beta chains were read from a single sample in a study of cytomegalovirus exposure and HLA in healthy donors. Data came from immunoSEQ multiplex PCR; TCRdb stores just in-frame clones and leaves some out. The data contain under 200,000 clones, around nine tenths of them singletons. Sample: PBMCs. These receptors all stem from a woman between 18 and 30 years old in good health and CMV-seropositive. The CDR3 runs from the conserved cysteine through the conserved F or W. D genes are given only for firm matches. Not every row has a clone size; where given, it reads once, few, many or a size class.

>TRBJ2-5|TRBV7-2|15|-|-
CASSPTNMDGETQYF
TGTGCCAGCAGCCCTACTAACATGGATGGGGAGACCCAGTACTTC
>TRBJ2-7|TRBV20-1|11|-|TRBD1
CGTGGEYEQYF
TGCGGAACAGGGGGAGAGTACGAGCAGTACTTC
>TRBJ2-2|TRBV4-3|14|-|-
CASSQDSGAGELFF
TGCGCCAGCAGCCAAGATTCGGGGGCCGGGGAGCTGTTTTTT
>TRBJ1-1|TRBV7-2|14|-|-
CASSLPGIHTEAFF
TGTGCCAGCAGCTTACCGGGTATCCACACTGAAGCTTTCTTT
>TRBJ2-7|TRBV29-1|14|-|TRBD2
CSVDRGLAGSSQYF
TGCAGCGTTGATCGGGGACTAGCGGGATCGAGCCAGTACTTC
>TRBJ2-1|TRBV18|17|-|TRBD2
CASSPGTSGDSYNEQFF
TGTGCCAGCTCACCCGGGACTAGCGGGGACTCCTACAATGAGCAGTTCTTC
>TRBJ2-3|TRBV7-2|13|once|-
CASSLYSTDTQYF
TGTGCCAGCAGCTTGTACAGTACAGATACGCAGTATTTT
>TRBJ2-7|TRBV20-1|11|-|-
CSVQGPYEQYF
TGCAGTGTCCAGGGGCCCTACGAGCAGTACTTC
>TRBJ1-3|TRBV7-2|16|-|TRBD1
CASSYWTGGSGNTIYF
TGTGCCAGCAGCTACTGGACAGGGGGCTCAGGAAACACCATATATTTT
>TRBJ2-1|TRBV7-9|16|-|-
CASSLVVPARIHEQFF
TGTGCCAGCAGCTTAGTAGTACCGGCTAGAATCCATGAGCAGTTCTTC
>TRBJ1-1|TRBV7-6|14|-|TRBD1
CASSLGQGNTEAFF
TGTGCCAGCAGCTTAGGACAGGGGAACACTGAAGCTTTCTTT
>TRBJ2-7|TRBV2|14|-|TRBD1
CATLQTGGRYEQYF
TGTGCCACCCTACAGACAGGGGGAAGGTACGAGCAGTACTTC
>TRBJ2-1|TRBV15|16|-|TRBD1
CATSARMTGGGDEQFF
TGTGCCACCAGCGCGAGGATGACAGGGGGCGGAGATGAGCAGTTCTTC
>TRBJ1-4|TRBV6-5|15|-|-
CASRWSPGLNEKLFF
TGTGCCAGCAGATGGTCCCCAGGTCTTAATGAAAAACTGTTTTTT
>TRBJ2-7|TRBV7-2|14|-|-
CASSLYTGIYEQYF
TGTGCCAGCAGCCTATACACAGGGATTTACGAGCAGTACTTC
>TRBJ2-1|TRBV4-3|13|-|-
CASSQVNGNEQFF
TGCGCCAGCAGCCAAGTCAACGGGAATGAGCAGTTCTTC
>TRBJ2-7|TRBV2|10|-|-
CASSISEQYF
TGTGCCAGCAGTATCTCCGAGCAGTACTTC
>TRBJ2-7|TRBV6-6|13|-|TRBD1
CASSWTGGYEQYF
TGTGCCAGCAGTTGGACAGGGGGCTACGAGCAGTACTTC
>TRBJ2-7|TRBV9|14|-|-
CASSVGAGEGEQYF
TGTGCCAGCAGCGTAGGGGCAGGGGAGGGCGAGCAGTACTTC
>TRBJ2-1|TRBV15|16|-|TRBD2
CATSRDRGSSYNEQFF
TGTGCCACCAGCAGAGATCGCGGGAGCTCCTACAATGAGCAGTTCTTC
>TRBJ2-7|TRBV11-2|14|once|-
CASSSGLGAYEQYF
TGTGCCAGCAGCTCAGGGCTTGGTGCCTACGAGCAGTACTTC
>TRBJ1-4|TRBV11-2|15|few|-
CASSLFAGSNEKLFF
TGTGCCAGCAGCTTATTCGCAGGCTCCAATGAAAAACTGTTTTTT
>TRBJ2-1|TRBV5-4|16|-|TRBD2
CASSLGGTSGKNEQFF
TGTGCCAGCAGCTTGGGGGGGACTAGCGGGAAAAATGAGCAGTTCTTC
>TRBJ2-1|TRBV27|12|-|-
CASRGGYNEQFF
TGTGCCAGCAGGGGGGGCTACAATGAGCAGTTCTTC
>TRBJ2-4|TRBV28|16|-|TRBD2
CASTPLPPSGTNIQYF
TGTGCCAGCACCCCACTTCCCCCTAGCGGGACCAACATTCAGTACTTC